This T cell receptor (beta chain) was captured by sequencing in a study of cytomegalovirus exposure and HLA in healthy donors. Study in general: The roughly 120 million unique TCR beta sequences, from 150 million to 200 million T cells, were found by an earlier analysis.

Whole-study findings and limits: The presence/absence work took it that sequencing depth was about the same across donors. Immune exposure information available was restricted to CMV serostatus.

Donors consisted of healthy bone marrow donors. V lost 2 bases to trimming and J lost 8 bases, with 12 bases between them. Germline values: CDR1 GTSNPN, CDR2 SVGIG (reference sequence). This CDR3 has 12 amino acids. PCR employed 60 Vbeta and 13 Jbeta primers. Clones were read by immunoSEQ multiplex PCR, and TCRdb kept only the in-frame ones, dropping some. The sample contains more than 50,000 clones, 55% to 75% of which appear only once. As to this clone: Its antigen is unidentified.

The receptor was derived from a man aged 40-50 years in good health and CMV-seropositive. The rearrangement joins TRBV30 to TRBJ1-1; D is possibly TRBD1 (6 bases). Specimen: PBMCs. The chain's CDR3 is CAWSPQGLEAFF. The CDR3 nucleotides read TGTGCCTGGAGTCCACAGGGCTTAGAAGCTTTCTTT.